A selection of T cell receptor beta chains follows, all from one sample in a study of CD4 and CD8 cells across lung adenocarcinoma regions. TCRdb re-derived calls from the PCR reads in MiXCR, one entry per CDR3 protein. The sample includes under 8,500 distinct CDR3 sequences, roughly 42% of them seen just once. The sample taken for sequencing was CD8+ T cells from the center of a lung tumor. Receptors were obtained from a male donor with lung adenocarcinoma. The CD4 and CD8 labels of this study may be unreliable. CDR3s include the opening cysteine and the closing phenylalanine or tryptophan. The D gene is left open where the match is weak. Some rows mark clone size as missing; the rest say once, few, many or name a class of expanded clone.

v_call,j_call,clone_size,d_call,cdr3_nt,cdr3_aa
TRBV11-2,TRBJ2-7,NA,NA,TGTGCCAGCAGCTCATTGGGGACACCCTCTTACGAGCAGTACTTC,CASSSLGTPSYEQYF
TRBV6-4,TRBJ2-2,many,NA,TGTGCCAGCAGTCCCACTAGTTTCGCCGGGGAGCTGTTTTTT,CASSPTSFAGELFF
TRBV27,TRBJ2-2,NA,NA,TGTGCCAGCAGTTACGAGGTGAACACCGGGGAGCTGTTTTTT,CASSYEVNTGELFF
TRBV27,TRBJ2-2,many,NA,TGTGCCAGCAGTTTAACCTGGAGGAAGACCGGGGAGCTGTTTTTT,CASSLTWRKTGELFF
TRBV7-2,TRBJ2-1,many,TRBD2,TGTGCCAGCAGCTTTTCGCCGGGACTAGCGAATGAGCAGTTCTTC,CASSFSPGLANEQFF
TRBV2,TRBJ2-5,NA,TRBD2,TGTGCCAGCACCCTTTCCGGACTAGCGGGTTACCAAGAGACCCAGTACTTC,CASTLSGLAGYQETQYF
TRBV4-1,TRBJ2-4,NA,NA,TGCGCCAGCAGCCAAGTAGGGGGGGGCGAGGGCAGGGCCCAAGACATCCAGTACTTC,CASSQVGGGEGRAQDIQYF
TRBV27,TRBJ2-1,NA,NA,TGTGCCAGCAGTCCTCTAGGGGCGACGGATGAGCAGTTCTTC,CASSPLGATDEQFF
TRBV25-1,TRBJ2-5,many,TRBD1,TGTGCCAGCAGGGGGACAGGGGGAGGCGAGACCCAGTACTTC,CASRGTGGGETQYF
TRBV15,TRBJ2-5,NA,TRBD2,TGTGCCACCAGCAGATTACCAATCATCTTAGCGGGAGCGGGTGAGACCCAGTACTTC,CATSRLPIILAGAGETQYF
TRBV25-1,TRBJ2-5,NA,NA,TGTGCCAGCAGTGAATATGGGGGGTACCAAGAGACCCAGTACTTC,CASSEYGGYQETQYF
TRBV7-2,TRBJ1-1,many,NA,TGTGCCAGCAGCTTATACGGCGGATGGGGGGGAGGCACTGAAGCTTTCTTT,CASSLYGGWGGGTEAFF
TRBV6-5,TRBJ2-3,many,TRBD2,TGTGCCAGCAGTTTTAGCGGGAGGGACACAGATACGCAGTATTTT,CASSFSGRDTDTQYF
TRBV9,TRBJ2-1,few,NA,TGTGCCAGCAACGCCCCTCAGGGGCAGGAGGAGCAGTTCTTC,CASNAPQGQEEQFF
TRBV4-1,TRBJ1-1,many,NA,TGCGCCAGCAGCCAATCAACAGGGTTGGGCACTGAAGCTTTCTTT,CASSQSTGLGTEAFF
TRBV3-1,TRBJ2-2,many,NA,TGTGCCAGCAGCCATCTTAGCTCGGGGGAGCTGTTTTTT,CASSHLSSGELFF
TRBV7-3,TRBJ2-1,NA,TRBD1,TGTGCCAGCAGCCTGACAGGGGGCTCCTACAATGAGCAGTTCTTC,CASSLTGGSYNEQFF
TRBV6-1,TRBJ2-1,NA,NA,TGTGCCAGCAGTGCCTTAGAAGGGGTCCCCTACGAGCAGTTCTTC,CASSALEGVPYEQFF
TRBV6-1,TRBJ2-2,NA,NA,TGTGCCAGCAGTGAAAGGGCCCGAAACACCGGGGAGCTGTTTTTT,CASSERARNTGELFF
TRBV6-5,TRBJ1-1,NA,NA,TGTGCCAGCAGTTTAACCGAGAACACTGAAGCTTTCTTT,CASSLTENTEAFF
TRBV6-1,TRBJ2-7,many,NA,TGTGCCAGCAGTCCGGGACTCGAACGTACCTACGAGCAGTACTTC,CASSPGLERTYEQYF
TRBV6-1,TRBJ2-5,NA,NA,TGTGCCAGTAGGGGAGCCGGGGGACACCTCCAAGATACCCAGTACTTC,CASRGAGGHLQDTQYF
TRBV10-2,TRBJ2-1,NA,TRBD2,TGCGCCAGCAGTGGGGGGACTAGCGGGGGTGGGTCCTACAATGAGCAGTTCTTC,CASSGGTSGGGSYNEQFF
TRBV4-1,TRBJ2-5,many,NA,TGCGCCAGCAGCCAAGACGGCAGAGAGCAGTACTTC,CASSQDGREQYF
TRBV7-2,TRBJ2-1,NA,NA,TGTGCCAGCAGCTTCCCGGTCAGGCCTTCTGGCGGGGATGAGCAGTTCTTC,CASSFPVRPSGGDEQFF
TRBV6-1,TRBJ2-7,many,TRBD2,TGTGCCAGCAGTGCCTTTTTTACTAGCGGGGCCAACTACGAGCAGTACTTC,CASSAFFTSGANYEQYF
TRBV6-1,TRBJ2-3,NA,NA,TGTGCCAGCTCGGGAAGGCAGGGCCACACAGATACGCAGTATTTT,CASSGRQGHTDTQYF
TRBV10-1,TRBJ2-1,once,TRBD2,TGCGCCAGCAGTGGGGCGGGGAGGGGTCAGCAGTTCTTC,CASSGAGRGQQFF
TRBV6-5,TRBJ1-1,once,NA,TGTGCCAGCAGTTACACCTCCATCGGCACTGAAGCTTTCTTT,CASSYTSIGTEAFF
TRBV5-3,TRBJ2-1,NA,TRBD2,TGTGCCAGAAGCGTCACTTTAGCGGGAGAAAGGAATGAGCAGTTCTTC,CARSVTLAGERNEQFF
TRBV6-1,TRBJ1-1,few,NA,TGTGCCAGCAGACTCACCCTCATGGACACTGAAGCTTTCTTT,CASRLTLMDTEAFF
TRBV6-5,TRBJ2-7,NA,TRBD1,TGTGCCAGCAGTTACGTCGGGACAGGGTCGGACGAGCAGTACTTC,CASSYVGTGSDEQYF
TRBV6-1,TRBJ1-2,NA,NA,TGTGCCAGCAGTGTTACCAGCATAGCTAACTATGGCTACACCTTC,CASSVTSIANYGYTF
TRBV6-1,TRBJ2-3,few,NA,TGTGCCAGCAGTGATCGGGGGCTTTACACAGATACGCAGTATTTT,CASSDRGLYTDTQYF
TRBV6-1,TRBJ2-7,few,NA,TGTGCCAGCAGTGAAGGGGCGGGGTGGACCTACGAGCAGTACTTC,CASSEGAGWTYEQYF
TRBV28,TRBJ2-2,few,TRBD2,TGTGCCAGCAGGGGAACTAGCGGGGGAGGCACCGGGGAGCTGTTTTTT,CASRGTSGGGTGELFF
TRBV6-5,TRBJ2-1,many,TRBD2,TGTGCCAGCAGTTACTTTAGCGGGAGGAATGAGCAGTTCTTC,CASSYFSGRNEQFF
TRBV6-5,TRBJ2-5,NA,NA,TGTGCCAGCAGTTACGGGGCTCGGGAGACCCAGTACTTC,CASSYGARETQYF
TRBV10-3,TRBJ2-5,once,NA,TGTGCCATCAGTGAGGGCGAAACTAGCCTAGAGACCCAGTACTTC,CAISEGETSLETQYF
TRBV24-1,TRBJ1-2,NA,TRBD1,TGTGCCACCAGCACACCCGGGACAGGGTACTATGGCTACACCTTC,CATSTPGTGYYGYTF